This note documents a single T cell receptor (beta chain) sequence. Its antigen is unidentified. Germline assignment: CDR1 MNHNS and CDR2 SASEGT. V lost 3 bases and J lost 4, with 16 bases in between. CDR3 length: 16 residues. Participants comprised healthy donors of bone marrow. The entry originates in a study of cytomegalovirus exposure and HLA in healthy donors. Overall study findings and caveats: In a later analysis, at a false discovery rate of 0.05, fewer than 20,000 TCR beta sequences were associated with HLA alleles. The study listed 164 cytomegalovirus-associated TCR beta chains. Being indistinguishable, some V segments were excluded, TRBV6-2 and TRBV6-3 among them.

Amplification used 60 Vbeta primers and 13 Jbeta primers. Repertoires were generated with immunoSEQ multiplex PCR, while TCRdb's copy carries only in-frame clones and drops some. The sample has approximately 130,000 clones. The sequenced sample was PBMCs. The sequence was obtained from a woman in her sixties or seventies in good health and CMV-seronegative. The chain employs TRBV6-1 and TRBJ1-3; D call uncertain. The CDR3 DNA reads TGTGCCAGCAGTGACCCGGGGAACAAGGCAGGAAACACCATATATTTT. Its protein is CASSDPGNKAGNTIYF.